This T cell receptor beta chain was identified during a study of blood T cell repertoires in COVID-19. Per the original methods: Amplification with reference gene primers provided the estimates of nucleated cell counts. TCRdb keeps only in-frame clones here, not all; method: immunoSEQ multiplex PCR. V, J and clone size derive from that table, while D and trimming were established from the DNA sequence. The sample shows fewer than 250,000 clones, about four fifths of them seen only once. The CDR3 has 13 amino acids. The J segment lost 7 bases and the V segment lost 5 bases, leaving 5 bases of the junction unmatched. Germline V gene data show CDR1 as SQVTM and CDR2 as ANQGSEA.

This chain connects TRBV29-1 to TRBJ2-2, with 9 bases matching TRBD1. This receptor was obtained from a woman aged 40 to 55 with active or convalescent COVID-19. The material sequenced was peripheral blood. The CDR3 protein is CSVRDRDIGELFF. The CDR3 bases are TGCAGCGTTAGGGACAGGGACATCGGGGAGCTGTTTTTT.